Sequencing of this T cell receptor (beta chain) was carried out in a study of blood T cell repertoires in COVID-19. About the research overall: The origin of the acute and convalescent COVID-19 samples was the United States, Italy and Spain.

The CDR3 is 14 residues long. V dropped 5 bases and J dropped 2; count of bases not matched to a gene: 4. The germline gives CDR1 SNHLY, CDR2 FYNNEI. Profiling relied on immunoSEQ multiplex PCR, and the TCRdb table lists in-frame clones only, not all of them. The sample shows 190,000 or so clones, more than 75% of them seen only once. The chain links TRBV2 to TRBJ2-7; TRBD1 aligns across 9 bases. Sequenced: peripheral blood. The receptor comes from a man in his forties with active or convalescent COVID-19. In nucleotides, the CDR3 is TGTGCCAGCAGTAAGGACAGGGGAGCCTACGAGCAGTACTTC. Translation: CASSKDRGAYEQYF.